The clone carrying this T cell receptor beta chain was observed once. This CDR3 has 16 residues. Germline V CDR1 and CDR2: LNHDA, SQIVND (reference sequence). The V end lost 3 bases, the J end lost 1 base, and 13 bases lay between the germline ends. Method: immunoSEQ multiplex PCR; TCRdb's copy keeps in-frame clones and lacks some. The top ten hold around 0.6% of the sample, which has just over 50,000 clones, roughly 92% seen once. This record belongs to a study of T cell changes during pregnancy in multiple sclerosis. This TCR came from a female donor with multiple sclerosis, enrolled in a pregnancy study. The source material was CD4+ T cells from peripheral blood mononuclear cells, sampled in the second trimester of pregnancy. The chain uses TRBV19 and TRBJ1-5; no clear D. CDR3 protein: CASSMEGRASNQPQHF. The CDR3 DNA reads TGTGCCAGTAGTATGGAGGGAAGGGCCAGCAATCAGCCCCAGCATTTT.